This TCR beta chain was documented in a study of blood T cell repertoires in COVID-19. About the study: Acute and convalescent COVID-19 samples came from the United States, Italy and Spain.

The assay was immunoSEQ multiplex PCR, and TCRdb's table has in-frame clones only and misses some. The table has about 380,000 clones, 90% seen once; the top ten hold 6.5%. CDR1 is LGHDT, CDR2 YNNKEL, per germline (reference sequence). V lost 6 bases and J 0 bases, leaving 8 bases between the germline ends. CDR3 size: 14 residues. The V gene is TRBV3-1 (or the pseudogene TRBV3-2), the J gene TRBJ2-2, with no clear D. The TCR comes from a man aged 18 to 35 with active or convalescent COVID-19. The sequenced sample was peripheral blood. The chain's CDR3 is CASRPTTNTGELFF. The CDR3 DNA follows: TGTGCCAGCAGGCCCACAACGAACACCGGGGAGCTGTTTTTT.